This T cell receptor (beta chain) was obtained from a study of T-cell reconstitution after alpha-beta-depleted transplantation in children (dated by TCRdb to about 2016). Notes on the research overall: The study quantitatively tracked T-cell immune reconstitution after TCRalphabeta/CD19-depleted allogeneic hematopoietic cell transplantation in children using TCR repertoire profiling. Broader findings and caveats from the paper: In some patients, the high TCRbeta diversity seen at day 60 was put down to recipient T cells and intrathymic progenitors that had survived conditioning. The apparently early recovery of alphabetaT-cell counts about two months after transplant reportedly depended on only several hundred rapidly expanded clones that came from non-depleted graft cells. Hyperexpanded clone frequencies declined over subsequent months; after one year, T-cell counts and TCRbeta diversity were mostly attributed to newly produced T cells.

The method was PCR. For sequencing, an Illumina HiSeq 2500 was employed. TCR libraries were prepared with molecular barcoding, using unique molecular identifiers to normalize TCRbeta repertoire quantification. In-frame beta chains were kept once TCRdb had trimmed the public reads at Q25 with fastp and called clones with MiXCR. CDR3 protein duplicates are merged, each entry listing the most common genes and DNA. The sample records roughly 400,000 distinct CDR3 sequences, 43% of which are singletons. Roughly a quarter of the sample lies in the top ten. Concerning this clonotype: The specificity of this receptor is unknown. Base qualities are missing; no much larger clone stands one base away.

Looking up the germline V gene (reference sequence) yields CDR1 LNHDA and CDR2 SQIVND. The CDR3 measures 15 amino acids from cysteine to phenylalanine. The entry retains the CDR3 DNA only, 45 bases that are in frame from base 1. Unmatched junction bases come to 5, with V trimmed by 6 bases and J by 3 bases. The treatment or condition label corresponds to: allogeneic hematopoietic cell transplantation with graft depleted of TCRalphabeta T cells and CD19 B cells. The transplant recipients were children given TCRalphabeta/CD19-depleted allogeneic hematopoietic cell grafts. This receptor was taken from a girl aged 2 to 10 with aplastic anemia, due to receive a stem cell transplant. The source material was PBMCs, sampled before TCRalphabeta/CD19-depleted stem cell transplant. The chain joins TRBV19 to TRBJ2-1; 10 middle bases align to TRBD2. At the DNA level, the sequence is TGTGCCAGTAGGTTAGCGGGGGGCAACTACAATGAGCAGTTCTTC. This is translated as CASRLAGGNYNEQFF.